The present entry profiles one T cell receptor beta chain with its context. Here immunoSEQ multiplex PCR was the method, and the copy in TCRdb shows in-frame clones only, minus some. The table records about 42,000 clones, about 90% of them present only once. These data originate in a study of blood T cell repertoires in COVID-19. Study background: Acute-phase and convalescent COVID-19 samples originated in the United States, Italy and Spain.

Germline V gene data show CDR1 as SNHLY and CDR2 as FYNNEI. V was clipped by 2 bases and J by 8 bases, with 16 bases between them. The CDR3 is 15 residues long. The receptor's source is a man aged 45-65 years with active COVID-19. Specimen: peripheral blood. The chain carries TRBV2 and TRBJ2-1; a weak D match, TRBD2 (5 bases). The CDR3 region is CASSERQSAGDEQFF. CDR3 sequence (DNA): TGTGCCAGCAGTGAACGGCAGTCCGCCGGGGATGAGCAGTTCTTC.